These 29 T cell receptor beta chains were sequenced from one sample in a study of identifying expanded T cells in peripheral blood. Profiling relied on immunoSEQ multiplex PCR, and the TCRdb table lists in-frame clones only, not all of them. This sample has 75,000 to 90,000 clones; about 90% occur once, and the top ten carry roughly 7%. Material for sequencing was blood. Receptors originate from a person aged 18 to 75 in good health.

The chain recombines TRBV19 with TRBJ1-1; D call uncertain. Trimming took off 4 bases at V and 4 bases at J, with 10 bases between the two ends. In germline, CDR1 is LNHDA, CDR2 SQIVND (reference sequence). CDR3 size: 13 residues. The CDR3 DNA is TGTGCCAGTAGTAGGGATCCGGGCACTGAAGCTTTCTTT. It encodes CASSRDPGTEAFF.

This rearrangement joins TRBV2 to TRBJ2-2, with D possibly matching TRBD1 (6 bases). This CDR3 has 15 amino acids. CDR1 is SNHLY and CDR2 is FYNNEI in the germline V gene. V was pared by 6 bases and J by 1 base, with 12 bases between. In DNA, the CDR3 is TGTGCCAGCAGGAGGCAGGGGCAGAACACCGGGGAGCTGTTTTTT. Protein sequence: CASRRQGQNTGELFF. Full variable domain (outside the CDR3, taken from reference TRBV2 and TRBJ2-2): EPEVTQTPSHQVTQMGQEVILRCVPISNHLYFYWYRQILGQKVEFLVSFYNNEISEKSEIFDDQFSVERPDGSNFTLKIRSTKLEDSAMYFCASRRQGQNTGELFFGEGSRLTVL.

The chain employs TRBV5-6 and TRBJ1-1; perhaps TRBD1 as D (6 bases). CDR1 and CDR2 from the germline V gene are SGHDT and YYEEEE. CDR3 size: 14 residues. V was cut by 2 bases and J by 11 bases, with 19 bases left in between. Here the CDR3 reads CASSFEGVPAGAFF. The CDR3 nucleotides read TGTGCCAGCAGCTTCGAGGGGGTCCCCGCTGGGGCTTTCTTT.

The CDR3 sequence: CASSQSSRVGYNNEQFF. In nucleotides, the CDR3 is TGTGCCAGCAGCCAAAGCAGTAGGGTCGGATATAACAATGAGCAGTTCTTC. The V and J genes are TRBV7-6 and TRBJ2-1, with no clear D. The germline gives CDR1 SGHVS, CDR2 FNYEAQ. The CDR3 contains 17 residues. V lost 5 bases, J lost 5 bases, and 22 bases lay in between.

The CDR3, as DNA: TGCGCCAGCAGCCAGGAACCGACTGGTACCCTAGCCAAAAACATTCAGTACTTC. Translated, it gives CASSQEPTGTLAKNIQYF. The rearrangement links TRBV4-3 to TRBJ2-4; no firm D call. With 3 bases removed from V and 0 bases from J, the gap between germline ends came to 18 bases. The CDR3 totals 18 residues. Germline values: CDR1 LGHNA, CDR2 YSLEER.

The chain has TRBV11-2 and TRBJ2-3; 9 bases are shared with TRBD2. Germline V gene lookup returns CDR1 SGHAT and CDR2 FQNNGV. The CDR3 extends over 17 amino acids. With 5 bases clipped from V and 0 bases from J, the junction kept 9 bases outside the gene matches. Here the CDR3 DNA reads TGTGCCAGCAGCCCGCGGGGGGGAACTTCTAGCACAGATACGCAGTATTTT. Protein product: CASSPRGGTSSTDTQYF.

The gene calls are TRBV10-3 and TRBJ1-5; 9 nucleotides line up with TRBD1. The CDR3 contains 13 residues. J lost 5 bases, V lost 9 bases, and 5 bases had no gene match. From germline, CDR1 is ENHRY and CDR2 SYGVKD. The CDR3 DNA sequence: TGTGCCATTGGACAGGGGCCGGATCAGCCCCAGCATTTT. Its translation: CAIGQGPDQPQHF.

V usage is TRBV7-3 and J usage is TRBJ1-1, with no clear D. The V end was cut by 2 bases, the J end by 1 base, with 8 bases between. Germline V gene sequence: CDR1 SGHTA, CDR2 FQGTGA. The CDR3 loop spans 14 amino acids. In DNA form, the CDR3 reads TGTGCCAGCAGCTTATCCTTCGGGAACACTGAAGCTTTCTTT. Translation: CASSLSFGNTEAFF.

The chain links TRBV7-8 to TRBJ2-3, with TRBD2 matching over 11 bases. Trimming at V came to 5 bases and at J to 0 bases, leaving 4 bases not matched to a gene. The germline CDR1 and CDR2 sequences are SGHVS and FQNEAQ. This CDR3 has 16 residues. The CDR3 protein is CASSPRLAGSTDTQYF. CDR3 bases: TGTGCCAGCAGCCCTAGACTAGCGGGGAGCACAGATACGCAGTATTTT.

For the CDR3, the DNA is TGCGCCAGCAGCCAAGCAGGGGGGGGATATAGTGAAAAACTGTTTTTT. This sequence encodes CASSQAGGGYSEKLFF. The V gene is TRBV4-1, the J gene TRBJ1-4; 7 nucleotides line up with TRBD1. The CDR3 totals 16 residues. J lost 7 bases, V lost 1 base, and 9 bases had no gene match. The V gene's germline CDR1 is MGHRA and CDR2 YSYEKL.

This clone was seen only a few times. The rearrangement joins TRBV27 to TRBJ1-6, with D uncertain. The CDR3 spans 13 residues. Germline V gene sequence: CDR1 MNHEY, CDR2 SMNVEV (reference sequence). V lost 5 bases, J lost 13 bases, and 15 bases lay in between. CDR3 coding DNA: TGTGCCAGCAGTCCAACACCTGTAAGGCCCCTCCACTTT. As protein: CASSPTPVRPLHF.

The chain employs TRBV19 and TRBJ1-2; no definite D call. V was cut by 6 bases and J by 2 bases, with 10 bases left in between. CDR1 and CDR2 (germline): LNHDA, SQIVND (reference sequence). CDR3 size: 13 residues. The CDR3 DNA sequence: TGTGCCAGTAGCATGCCAGCCAACTATGGCTACACCTTC. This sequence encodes CASSMPANYGYTF.

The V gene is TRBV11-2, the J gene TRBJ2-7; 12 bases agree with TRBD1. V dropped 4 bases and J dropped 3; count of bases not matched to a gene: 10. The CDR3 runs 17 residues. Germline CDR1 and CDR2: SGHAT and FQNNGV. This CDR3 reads CASSSQQGTGGVYEQYF. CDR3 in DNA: TGTGCCAGCAGCTCCCAACAGGGGACAGGGGGCGTCTACGAGCAGTACTTC.

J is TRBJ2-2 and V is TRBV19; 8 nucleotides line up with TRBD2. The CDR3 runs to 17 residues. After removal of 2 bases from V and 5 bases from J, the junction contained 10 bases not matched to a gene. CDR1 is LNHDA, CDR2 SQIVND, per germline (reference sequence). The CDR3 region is CASSISLAGGRTGELFF. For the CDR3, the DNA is TGTGCCAGTAGTATAAGTCTGGCGGGGGGTCGAACCGGGGAGCTGTTTTTT.

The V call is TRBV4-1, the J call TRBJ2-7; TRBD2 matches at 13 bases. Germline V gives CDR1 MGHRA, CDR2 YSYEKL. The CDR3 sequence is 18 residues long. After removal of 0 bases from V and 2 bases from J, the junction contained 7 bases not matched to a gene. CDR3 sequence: CASSQDRTSGGTTYEQYF. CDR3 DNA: TGCGCCAGCAGCCAAGATAGGACTAGCGGGGGTACCACCTACGAGCAGTACTTC.

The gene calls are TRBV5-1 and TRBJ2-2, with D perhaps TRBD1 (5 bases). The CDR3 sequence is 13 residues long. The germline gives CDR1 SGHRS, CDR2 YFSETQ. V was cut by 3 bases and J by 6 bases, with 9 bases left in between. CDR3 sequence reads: CASSYQGAGELFF. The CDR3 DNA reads TGCGCCAGCAGCTACCAGGGTGCCGGGGAGCTGTTTTTT.

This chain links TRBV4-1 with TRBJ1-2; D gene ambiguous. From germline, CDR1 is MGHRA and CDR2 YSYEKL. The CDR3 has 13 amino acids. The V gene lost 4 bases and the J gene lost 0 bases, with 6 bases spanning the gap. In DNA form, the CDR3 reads TGCGCCAGCAGCCCCCCGACTAACTATGGCTACACCTTC. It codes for CASSPPTNYGYTF.

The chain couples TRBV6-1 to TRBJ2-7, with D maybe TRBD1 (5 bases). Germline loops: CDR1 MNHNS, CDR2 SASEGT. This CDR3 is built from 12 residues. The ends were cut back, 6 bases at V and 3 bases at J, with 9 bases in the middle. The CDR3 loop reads CASSGHHYEQYF. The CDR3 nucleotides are TGTGCCAGCAGCGGACACCACTACGAGCAGTACTTC.

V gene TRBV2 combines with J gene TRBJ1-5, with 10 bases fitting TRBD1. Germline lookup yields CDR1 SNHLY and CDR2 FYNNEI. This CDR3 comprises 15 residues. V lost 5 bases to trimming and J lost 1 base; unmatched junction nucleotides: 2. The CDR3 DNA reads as TGTGCCAGCAGTAAGGACAGGGGGAGCAATCAGCCCCAGCATTTT. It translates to CASSKDRGSNQPQHF.

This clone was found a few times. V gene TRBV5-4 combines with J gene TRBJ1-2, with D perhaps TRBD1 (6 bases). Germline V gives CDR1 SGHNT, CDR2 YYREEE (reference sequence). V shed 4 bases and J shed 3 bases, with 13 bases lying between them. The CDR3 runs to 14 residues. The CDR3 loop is CASSAGGRDYGYTF. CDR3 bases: TGTGCCAGCAGCGCTGGGGGGCGCGACTATGGCTACACCTTC.

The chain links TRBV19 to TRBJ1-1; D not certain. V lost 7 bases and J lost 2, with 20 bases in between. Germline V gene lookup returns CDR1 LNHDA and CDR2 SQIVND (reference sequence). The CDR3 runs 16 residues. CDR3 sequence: CASMNWALGDNTEAFF. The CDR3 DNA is TGTGCCAGTATGAATTGGGCTTTAGGAGATAACACTGAAGCTTTCTTT.

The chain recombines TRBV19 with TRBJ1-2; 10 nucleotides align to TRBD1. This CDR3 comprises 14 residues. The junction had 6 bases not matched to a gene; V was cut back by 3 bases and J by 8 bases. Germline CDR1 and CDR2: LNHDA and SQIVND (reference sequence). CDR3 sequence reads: CASSMGQGSDGYTF. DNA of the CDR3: TGTGCCAGTAGTATGGGACAGGGGTCGGACGGCTACACCTTC.

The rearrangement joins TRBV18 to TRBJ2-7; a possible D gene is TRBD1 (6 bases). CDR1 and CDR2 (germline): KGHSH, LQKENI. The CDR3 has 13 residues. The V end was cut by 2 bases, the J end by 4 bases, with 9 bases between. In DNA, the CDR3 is TGTGCCAGCTCACCAAATGGACAGTACGAGCAGTACTTC. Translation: CASSPNGQYEQYF.

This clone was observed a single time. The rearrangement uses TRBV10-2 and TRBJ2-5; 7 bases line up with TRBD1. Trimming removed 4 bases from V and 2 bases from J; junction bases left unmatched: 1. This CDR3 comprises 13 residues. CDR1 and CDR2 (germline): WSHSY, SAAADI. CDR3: CASSVTGQETQYF. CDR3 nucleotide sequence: TGCGCCAGCAGTGTGACAGGGCAAGAGACCCAGTACTTC.

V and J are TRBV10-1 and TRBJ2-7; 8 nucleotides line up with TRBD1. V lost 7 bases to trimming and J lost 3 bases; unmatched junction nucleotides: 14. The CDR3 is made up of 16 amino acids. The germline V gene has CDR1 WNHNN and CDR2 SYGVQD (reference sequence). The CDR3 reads CASIGTGLPLSYEQYF. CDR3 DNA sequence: TGCGCCAGCATAGGGACAGGACTACCCTTAAGCTACGAGCAGTACTTC.

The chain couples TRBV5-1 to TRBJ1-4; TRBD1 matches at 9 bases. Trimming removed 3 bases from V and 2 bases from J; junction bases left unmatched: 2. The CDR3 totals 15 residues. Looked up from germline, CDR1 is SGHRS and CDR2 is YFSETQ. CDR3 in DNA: TGCGCCAGCAGCTCAGGACAGGGGACTAATGAAAAACTGTTTTTT. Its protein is CASSSGQGTNEKLFF.

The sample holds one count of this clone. The CDR3, as DNA: TGTGCCAGCATCGAGGGAGGGATTTCCTACAATGAGCAGTTCTTC. This codes for CASIEGGISYNEQFF. J is TRBJ2-1 and V is TRBV6-1; 7 nucleotides align to TRBD2. The germline CDR1 and CDR2 sequences are MNHNS and SASEGT. After removal of 7 bases from V and 1 base from J, the junction contained 7 bases not matched to a gene. The CDR3 totals 15 residues.

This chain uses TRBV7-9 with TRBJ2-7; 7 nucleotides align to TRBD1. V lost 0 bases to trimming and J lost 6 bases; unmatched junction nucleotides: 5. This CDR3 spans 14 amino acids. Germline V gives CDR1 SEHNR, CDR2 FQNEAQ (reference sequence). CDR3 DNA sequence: TGTGCCAGCAGCTTAGCGGGGTCAGGGGGCGAGCAGTACTTC. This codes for CASSLAGSGGEQYF.

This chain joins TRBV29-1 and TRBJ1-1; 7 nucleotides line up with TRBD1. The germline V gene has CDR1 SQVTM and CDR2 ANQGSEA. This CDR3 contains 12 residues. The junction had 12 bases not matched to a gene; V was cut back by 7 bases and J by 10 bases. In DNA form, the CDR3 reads TGCAGCGGGGAAGGGGGCGGGTTGGTAGCTTTCTTT. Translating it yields CSGEGGGLVAFF.